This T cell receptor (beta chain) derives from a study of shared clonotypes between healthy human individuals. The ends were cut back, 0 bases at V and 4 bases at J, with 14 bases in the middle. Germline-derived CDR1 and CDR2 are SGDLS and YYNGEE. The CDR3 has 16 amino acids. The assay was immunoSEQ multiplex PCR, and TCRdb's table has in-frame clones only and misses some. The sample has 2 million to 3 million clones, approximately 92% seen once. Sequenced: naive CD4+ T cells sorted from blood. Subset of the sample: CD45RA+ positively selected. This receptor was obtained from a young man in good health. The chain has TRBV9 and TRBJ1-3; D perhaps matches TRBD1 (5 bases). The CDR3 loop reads CASSVGVGAGGNTIYF. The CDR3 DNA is TGTGCCAGCAGCGTAGGGGTCGGGGCCGGAGGAAACACCATATATTTT. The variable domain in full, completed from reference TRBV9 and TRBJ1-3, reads DSGVTQTPKHLITATGQRVTLRCSPRSGDLSVYWYQQSLDQGLQFLIQYYNGEERAKGNILERFSAQQFPDLHSELNLSSLELGDSALYFCASSVGVGAGGNTIYFGEGSWLTVV.